The present entry profiles one TCR beta chain with its context. Generated by immunoSEQ multiplex PCR, the TCRdb table keeps only in-frame clones and is missing some. The sample lists about 72,000 clones; roughly 89% were seen once. The data derive from a study of T cell changes during pregnancy in multiple sclerosis. Germline V CDR1 and CDR2: MGHRA, YSYEKL. The CDR3 is made up of 15 amino acids. V was clipped by 0 bases and J by 7 bases; unmatched bases: 6. The clonotype comes from a female donor in good health, enrolled as a control in a pregnancy study. This specimen consisted of peripheral blood, obtained in the third trimester of pregnancy. This rearrangement joins TRBV4-1 to TRBJ1-1, with 9 positions matching TRBD1. The CDR3 DNA follows: TGCGCCAGCAGCCAAGATCCGGGACAGGGAATTGAAGCTTTCTTT. This translates into CASSQDPGQGIEAFF.